The source of this TCR beta chain is a study of T cell repertoires in cytomegalovirus infection. Study as a whole: Evidence of both CMV infection and a matching HLA type came from public TCR beta signatures.

With regard to this clonotype: The antigen is undetermined.

TCRdb re-derived calls from the reads in MiXCR, one entry per CDR3 protein. The table records under 850,000 distinct CDR3 sequences, 35% to 45% of them present only once. Study-wide points: Carriage of CMV together with the relevant HLA was identifiable through cumulative public TCR beta family frequency. Across the ex vivo response, the dominant clonotypes were HLA-C-restricted CMV-specific TCR beta clonotypes.

The V end was cut by 5 bases, the J end by 5 bases, with 18 bases between. Germline V CDR1 and CDR2: MNHEY, SVGAGI. The CDR3 loop spans 15 amino acids. The receptor's source is a human donor in good health (CMV status not recorded). Some clones in this sample may be carry-over from other donors' samples. The sequencing input was PBMCs. The rearrangement joins TRBV6-5 to TRBJ1-2; tentatively, D is TRBD1 (5 bases). The CDR3 DNA reads TGTGCCAGCAGTCGTGGGGCAGGCGGCGGGTATGGCTACACCTTC. This gives the protein CASSRGAGGGYGYTF.